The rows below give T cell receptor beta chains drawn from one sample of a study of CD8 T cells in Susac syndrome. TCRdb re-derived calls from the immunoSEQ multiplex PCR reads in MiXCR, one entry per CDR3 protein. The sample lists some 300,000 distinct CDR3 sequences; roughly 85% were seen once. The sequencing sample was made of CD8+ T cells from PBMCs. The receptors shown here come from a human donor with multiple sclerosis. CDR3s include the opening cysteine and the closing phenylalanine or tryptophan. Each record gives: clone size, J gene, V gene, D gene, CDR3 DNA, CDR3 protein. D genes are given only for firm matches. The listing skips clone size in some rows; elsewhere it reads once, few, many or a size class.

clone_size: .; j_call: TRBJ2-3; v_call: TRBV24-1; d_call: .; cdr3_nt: TGTGCCACCAGTGATCCATACAGGGAAATCACGGATACGCAGTATTTT; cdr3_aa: CATSDPYREITDTQYF
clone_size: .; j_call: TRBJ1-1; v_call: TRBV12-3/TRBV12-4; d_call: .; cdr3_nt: TGTGCCAGCAGTTTATGGGGAAAGAACACTGAAGCTTTCTTT; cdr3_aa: CASSLWGKNTEAFF
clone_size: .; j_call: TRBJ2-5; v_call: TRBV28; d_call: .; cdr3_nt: TGTGCCAGCAGCCCTCCTGCAGGGGTGGGGGAGACCCAGTACTTC; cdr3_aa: CASSPPAGVGETQYF
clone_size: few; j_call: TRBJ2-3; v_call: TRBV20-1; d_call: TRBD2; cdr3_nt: TGCAGTGCTAGACGGGGGAGGGCCGTCGATACGCAGTATTTT; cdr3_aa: CSARRGRAVDTQYF
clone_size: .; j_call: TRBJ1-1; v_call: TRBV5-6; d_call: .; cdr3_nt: TGTGCCAGCAGCTTGGGTAGGATTGGGCCTGAAGCTTTCTTT; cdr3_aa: CASSLGRIGPEAFF
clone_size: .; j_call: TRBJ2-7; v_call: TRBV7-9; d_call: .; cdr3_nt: TGTGCCAGCAGCCCGGAGGCCCCAGGGTCTTCCTACGAGCAGTACTTC; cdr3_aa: CASSPEAPGSSYEQYF
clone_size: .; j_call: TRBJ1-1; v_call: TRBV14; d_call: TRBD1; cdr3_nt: TGTGCCAGCAGCCCGGGGGCAGGGGGTTTCACTGAAGCTTTCTTT; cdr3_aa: CASSPGAGGFTEAFF
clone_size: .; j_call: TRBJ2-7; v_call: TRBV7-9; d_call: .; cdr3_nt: TGTGCCAGCAGCCCGACCACAGGGCCCTCCTACGAGCAGTACTTC; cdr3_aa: CASSPTTGPSYEQYF
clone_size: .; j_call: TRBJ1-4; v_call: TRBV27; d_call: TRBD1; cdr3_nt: TGTGCCAGCAGTACTCGACAGGGCCCCAATGAAAAACTGTTTTTT; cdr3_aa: CASSTRQGPNEKLFF
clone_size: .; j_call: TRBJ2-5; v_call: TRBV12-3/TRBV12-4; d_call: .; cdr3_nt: TGTGCCAGCAGTTTCGGTCCGCCGGGGACCCAGTACTTC; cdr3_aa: CASSFGPPGTQYF
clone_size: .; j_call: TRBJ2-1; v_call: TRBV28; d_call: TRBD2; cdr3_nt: TGTGCCAGCAGTTGGCTAGCGGATGAGCAGTTCTTC; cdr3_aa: CASSWLADEQFF
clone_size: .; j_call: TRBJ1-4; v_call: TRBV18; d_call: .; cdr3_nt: TGTGCCAGCTCACCAGGCAGAAAAGCAACTAATGAAAAACTGTTTTTT; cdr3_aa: CASSPGRKATNEKLFF
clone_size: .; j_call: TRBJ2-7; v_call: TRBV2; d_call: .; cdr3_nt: TGTGCCAGCAGTGAAGCAGCAGGGGTTTTCAGTCGGGAGCAGTACTTC; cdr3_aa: CASSEAAGVFSREQYF
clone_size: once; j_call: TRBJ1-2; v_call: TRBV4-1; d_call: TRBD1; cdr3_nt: TGCGCCAGCAGCCAAGCAGAGGACAGGGGGGGCTATGGCTACACCTTC; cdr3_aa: CASSQAEDRGGYGYTF
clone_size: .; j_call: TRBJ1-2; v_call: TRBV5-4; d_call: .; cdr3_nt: TGTGCCAGCAGCTTGCAGGAGCTTTATGGCTACACCTTC; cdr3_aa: CASSLQELYGYTF
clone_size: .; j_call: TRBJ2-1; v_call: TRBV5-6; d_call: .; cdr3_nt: TGTGCCAGCAGCCCAGGGCGTACGTCCTACAATGAGCAGTTCTTC; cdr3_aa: CASSPGRTSYNEQFF
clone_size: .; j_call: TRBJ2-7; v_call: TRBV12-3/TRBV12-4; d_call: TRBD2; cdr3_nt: TGTGCCAGCAGTTTAGGGCTAGCGGGAGGCGAGCAGTACTTC; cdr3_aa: CASSLGLAGGEQYF
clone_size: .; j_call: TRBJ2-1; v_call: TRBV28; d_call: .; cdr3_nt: TGTGCCAGCAGTTTATCCGGAGGTCCTCTTCGGCAGTTCTTC; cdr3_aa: CASSLSGGPLRQFF
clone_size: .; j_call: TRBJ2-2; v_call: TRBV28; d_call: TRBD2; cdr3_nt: TGTGCCAGCAGTTTACCTAGCGGGAGGGTGGACACCGGGGAGCTGTTTTTT; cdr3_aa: CASSLPSGRVDTGELFF
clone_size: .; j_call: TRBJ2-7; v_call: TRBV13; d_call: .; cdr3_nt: TGTGCCAGCAGCCAAACAGTCGGGGATTTCGAGCAGTACTTC; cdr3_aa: CASSQTVGDFEQYF
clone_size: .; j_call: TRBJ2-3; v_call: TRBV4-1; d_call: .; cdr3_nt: TGCGCCAGCAGCCTAACCCCCTTCGCGGATACGCAGTATTTT; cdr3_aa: CASSLTPFADTQYF
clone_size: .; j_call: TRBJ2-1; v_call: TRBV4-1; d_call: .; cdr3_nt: TGCGCCAGCAGCCTCCCGGGACTGTCCTACAATGAGCAGTCCTTC; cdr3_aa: CASSLPGLSYNEQSF
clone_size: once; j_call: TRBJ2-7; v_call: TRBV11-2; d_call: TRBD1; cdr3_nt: TGTGCCAGCAGCACCTACAGGGGAACCTACGAGCAGTACTTC; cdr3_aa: CASSTYRGTYEQYF
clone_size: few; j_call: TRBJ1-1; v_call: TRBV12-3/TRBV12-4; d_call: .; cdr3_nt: TGTGCCAGCAGTTTACGCAGGTCCACTGCAGCTTTCTTT; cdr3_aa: CASSLRRSTAAFF
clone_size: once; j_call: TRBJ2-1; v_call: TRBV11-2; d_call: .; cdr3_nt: TGTGCCAGCAGTGGACACAATGAGCAGTTCTTC; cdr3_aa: CASSGHNEQFF
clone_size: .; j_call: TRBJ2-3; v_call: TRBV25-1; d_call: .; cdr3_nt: TGTGCCAGCAGTGAAAGGACAGCTGGCACAGATACGCAGTATTTT; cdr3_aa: CASSERTAGTDTQYF
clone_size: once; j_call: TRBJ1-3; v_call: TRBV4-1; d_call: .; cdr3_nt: TGCGCCAGCAGCCAAGAACCCCGACCGTCTGGAAACACCATATATTTT; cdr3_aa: CASSQEPRPSGNTIYF
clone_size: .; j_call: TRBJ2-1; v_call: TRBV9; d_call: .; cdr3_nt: TGTGCCAGCAGCGTAGGCCCTTCCGGGGTTTACAATGAGCAGTTCTTC; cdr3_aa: CASSVGPSGVYNEQFF
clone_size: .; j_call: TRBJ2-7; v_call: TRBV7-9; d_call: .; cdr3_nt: TGTGCCAGCAGCCCTATCTCGGGAGCAGCGTACGAGCAGTACTTC; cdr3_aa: CASSPISGAAYEQYF
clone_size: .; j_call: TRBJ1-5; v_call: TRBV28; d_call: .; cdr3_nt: TGTGCCAGCGTTCAGGGTAAAGGCCAGCCCCAGCATTTT; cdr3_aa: CASVQGKGQPQHF
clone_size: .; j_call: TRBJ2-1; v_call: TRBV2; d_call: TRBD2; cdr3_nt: TGTGCCAGCAGTGAAAGGAGGACTAGCCGACACAATGAGCAGTTCTTC; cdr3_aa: CASSERRTSRHNEQFF
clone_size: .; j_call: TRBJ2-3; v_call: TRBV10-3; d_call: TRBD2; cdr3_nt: TGTGCCATCAGTGCCAGCGGGAGGAGCACAGATACGCAGTATTTT; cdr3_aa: CAISASGRSTDTQYF
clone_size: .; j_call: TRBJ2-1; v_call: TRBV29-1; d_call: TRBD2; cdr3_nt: TGCAGCGTAGGACTAGCGGGACACAATGAGCAGTTCTTC; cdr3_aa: CSVGLAGHNEQFF
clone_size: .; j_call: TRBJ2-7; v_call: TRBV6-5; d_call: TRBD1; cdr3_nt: TGTGCCAGCAGTCACCAGACAGGGGGGTCGGGAGAGCAGTACTTC; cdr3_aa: CASSHQTGGSGEQYF
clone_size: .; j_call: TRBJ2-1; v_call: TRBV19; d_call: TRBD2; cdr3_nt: TGTGCCAGTACCGTAGCGGGGTACTACAATGAGCAGTTCTTC; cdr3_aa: CASTVAGYYNEQFF
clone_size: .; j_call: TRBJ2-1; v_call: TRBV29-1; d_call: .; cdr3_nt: TGCAGCGTTGAAGGAGAAGGCGGAAACTACAATGAGCAGTTCTTC; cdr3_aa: CSVEGEGGNYNEQFF
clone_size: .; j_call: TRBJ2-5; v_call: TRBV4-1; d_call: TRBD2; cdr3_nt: TGCGCCAGCAGCCTAGCCCCCCCAGCGGGAGGAGGGGGCGAGGCCCAGTACTTC; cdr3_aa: CASSLAPPAGGGGEAQYF
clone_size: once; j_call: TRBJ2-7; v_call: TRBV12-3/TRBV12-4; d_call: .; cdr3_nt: TGTGCCAGCAGTTCCAATGTCGCCTACGAGCAGTACTTC; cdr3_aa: CASSSNVAYEQYF
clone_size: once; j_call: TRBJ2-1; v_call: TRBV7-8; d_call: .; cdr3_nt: TGTGCCAGCAGCCGTGGTGGGTTTGAGCAGTTCTTC; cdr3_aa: CASSRGGFEQFF
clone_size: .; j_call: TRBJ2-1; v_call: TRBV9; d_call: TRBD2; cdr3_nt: TGTGCCAGCAGCGTAGATCTAGCGGGAGTCGAGGAGCAGTTCTTC; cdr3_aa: CASSVDLAGVEEQFF
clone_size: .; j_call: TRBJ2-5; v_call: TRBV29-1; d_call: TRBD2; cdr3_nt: TGCAGCGTTGAACCAACTAGCGGGGTGCAAGAGACCCAGTACTTC; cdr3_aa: CSVEPTSGVQETQYF
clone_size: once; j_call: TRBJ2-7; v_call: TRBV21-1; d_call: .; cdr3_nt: TGTGCCAGCAGCCCCGAATTGTATTTCTACGAGCAGTACTTC; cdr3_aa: CASSPELYFYEQYF
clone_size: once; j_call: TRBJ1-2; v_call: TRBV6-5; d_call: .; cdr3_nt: TGTGCCAGCAGTTACCCGATTGGGGCTAACTATGGCTACACCTTC; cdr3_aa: CASSYPIGANYGYTF
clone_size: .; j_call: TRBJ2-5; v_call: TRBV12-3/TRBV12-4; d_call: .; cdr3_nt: TGTGCCAGCAGCCGCGAAGGCTGGGGGCAAGAGACCCAGTACTTC; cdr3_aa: CASSREGWGQETQYF
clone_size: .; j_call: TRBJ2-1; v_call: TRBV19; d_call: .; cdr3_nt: TGTGCCAGTAGTCCCTACCCTATGACAGGCTACAATGAGCAGTTCTTC; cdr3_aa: CASSPYPMTGYNEQFF
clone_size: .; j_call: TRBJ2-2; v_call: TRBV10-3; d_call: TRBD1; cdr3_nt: TGTGCCATCACTAGGGACAGGGACACCGGGGAGCTGTTTTTT; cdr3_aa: CAITRDRDTGELFF
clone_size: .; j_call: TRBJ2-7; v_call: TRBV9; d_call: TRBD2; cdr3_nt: TGTGCCAGCAGCGTGGTAGCGGGGGAACCCTACGAGCAGTACTTC; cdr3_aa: CASSVVAGEPYEQYF
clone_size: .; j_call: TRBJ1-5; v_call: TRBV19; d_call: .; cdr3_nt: TGTGCCAGTAGTATAGCGGGGCAGTTAGAAAGCAATCAGCCCCAGCATTTT; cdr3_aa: CASSIAGQLESNQPQHF
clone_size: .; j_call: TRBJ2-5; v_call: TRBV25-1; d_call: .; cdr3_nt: TGTGCCAGCAAGGGGCCCGGGCAGGAGACCCAGTACTTC; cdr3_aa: CASKGPGQETQYF
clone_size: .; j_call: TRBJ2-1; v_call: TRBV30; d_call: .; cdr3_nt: TGTGCCTGGAGGAGACAAGAGCAGTTCTTC; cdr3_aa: CAWRRQEQFF
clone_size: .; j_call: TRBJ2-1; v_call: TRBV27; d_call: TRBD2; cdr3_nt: TGTGCCAGCCTCGCGGGGGACGAGCAGTTCTTC; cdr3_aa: CASLAGDEQFF